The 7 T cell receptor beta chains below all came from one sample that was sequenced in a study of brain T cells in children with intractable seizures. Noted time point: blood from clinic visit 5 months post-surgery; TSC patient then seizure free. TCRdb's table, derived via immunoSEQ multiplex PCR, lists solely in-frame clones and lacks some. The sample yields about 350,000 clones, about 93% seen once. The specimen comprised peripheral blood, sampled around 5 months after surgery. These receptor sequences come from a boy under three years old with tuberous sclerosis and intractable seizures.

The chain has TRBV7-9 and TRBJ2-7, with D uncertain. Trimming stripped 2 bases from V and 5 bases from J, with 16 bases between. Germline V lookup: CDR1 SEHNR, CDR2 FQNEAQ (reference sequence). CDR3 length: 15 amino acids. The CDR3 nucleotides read TGTGCCAGCAGCTTACCCCGGGTAACCTTACACGAGCAGTACTTC. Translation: CASSLPRVTLHEQYF.

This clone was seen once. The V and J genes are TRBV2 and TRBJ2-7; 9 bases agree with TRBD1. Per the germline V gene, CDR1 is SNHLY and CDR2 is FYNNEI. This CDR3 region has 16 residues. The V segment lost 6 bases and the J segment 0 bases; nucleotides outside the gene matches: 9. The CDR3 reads CASSPLPGQGSYEQYF. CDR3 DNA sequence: TGTGCCAGCAGCCCTCTTCCGGGACAGGGCTCCTACGAGCAGTACTTC.

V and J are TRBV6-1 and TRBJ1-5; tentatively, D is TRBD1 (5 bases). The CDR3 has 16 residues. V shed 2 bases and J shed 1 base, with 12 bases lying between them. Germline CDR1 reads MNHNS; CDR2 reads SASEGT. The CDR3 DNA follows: TGTGCCAGCAGTGAAAACACAGGTATAAGCAATCAGCCCCAGCATTTT. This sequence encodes CASSENTGISNQPQHF.

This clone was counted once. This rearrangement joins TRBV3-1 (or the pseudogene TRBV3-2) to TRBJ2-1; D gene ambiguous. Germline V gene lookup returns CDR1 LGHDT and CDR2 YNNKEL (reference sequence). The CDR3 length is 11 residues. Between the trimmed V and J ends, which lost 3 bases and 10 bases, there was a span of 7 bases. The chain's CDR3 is CASSHTEEQFF. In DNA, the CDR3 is TGTGCCAGCAGCCACACAGAAGAGCAGTTCTTC.

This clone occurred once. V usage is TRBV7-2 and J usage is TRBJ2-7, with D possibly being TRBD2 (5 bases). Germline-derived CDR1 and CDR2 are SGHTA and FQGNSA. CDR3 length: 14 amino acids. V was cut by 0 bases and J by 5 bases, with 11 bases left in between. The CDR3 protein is CASSLAETNHEQYF. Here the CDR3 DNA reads TGTGCCAGCAGCTTAGCAGAGACTAATCACGAGCAGTACTTC.

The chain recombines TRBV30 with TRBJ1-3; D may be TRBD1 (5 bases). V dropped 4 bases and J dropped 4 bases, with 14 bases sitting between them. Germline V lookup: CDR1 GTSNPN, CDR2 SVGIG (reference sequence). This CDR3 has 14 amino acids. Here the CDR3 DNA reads TGTGCCTGGACCCAGGGCGCGGAAGGAAACACCATATATTTT. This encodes CAWTQGAEGNTIYF.

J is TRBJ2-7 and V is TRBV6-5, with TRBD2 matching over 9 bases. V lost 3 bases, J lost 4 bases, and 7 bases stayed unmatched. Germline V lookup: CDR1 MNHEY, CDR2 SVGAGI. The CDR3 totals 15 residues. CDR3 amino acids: CASSYFAGGPYEQYF. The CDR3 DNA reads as TGTGCCAGCAGTTATTTTGCGGGAGGGCCTTACGAGCAGTACTTC.